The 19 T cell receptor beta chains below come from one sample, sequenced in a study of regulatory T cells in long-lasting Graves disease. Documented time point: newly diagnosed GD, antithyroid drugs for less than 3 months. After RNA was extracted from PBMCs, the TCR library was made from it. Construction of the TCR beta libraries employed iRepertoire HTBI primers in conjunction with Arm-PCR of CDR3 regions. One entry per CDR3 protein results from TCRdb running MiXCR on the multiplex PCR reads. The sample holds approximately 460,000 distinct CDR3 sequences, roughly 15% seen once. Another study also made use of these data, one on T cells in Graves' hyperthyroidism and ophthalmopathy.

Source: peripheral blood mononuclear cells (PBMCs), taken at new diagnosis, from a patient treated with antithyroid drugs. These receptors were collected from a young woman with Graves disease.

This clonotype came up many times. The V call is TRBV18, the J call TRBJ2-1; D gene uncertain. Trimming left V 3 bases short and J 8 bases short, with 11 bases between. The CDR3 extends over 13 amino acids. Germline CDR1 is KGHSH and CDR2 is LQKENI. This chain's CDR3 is CASSPGPIHEQFF. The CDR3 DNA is TGTGCCAGCTCACCTGGCCCAATCCATGAGCAGTTCTTC. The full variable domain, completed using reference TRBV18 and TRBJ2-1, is NAGVMQNPRHLVRRRGQEARLRCSPMKGHSHVYWYRQLPEEGLKFMVYLQKENIIDESGMPKERFSAEFPKEGPSILRIQQVVRGDSAAYFCASSPGPIHEQFFGPGTRLTVL.

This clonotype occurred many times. The CDR3 region is CASSPRLDRGYTEAFF. CDR3 bases: TGTGCCAGCAGCCCGAGATTAGACAGGGGATATACTGAAGCTTTCTTT. V gene TRBV7-2 combines with J gene TRBJ1-1, with 8 bases matching TRBD1. The CDR3 length is 16 residues. Germline CDR1 reads SGHTA; CDR2 reads FQGNSA. V trimming: 5 bases; J trimming: 5 bases; junction bases outside the gene matches: 13.

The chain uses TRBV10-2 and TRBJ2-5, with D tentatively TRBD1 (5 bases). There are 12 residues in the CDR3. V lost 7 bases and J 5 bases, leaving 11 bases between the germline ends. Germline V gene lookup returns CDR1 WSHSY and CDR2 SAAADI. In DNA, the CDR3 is TGCGCCAGCAATACAGCAGGGGAGACCCAGTACTTC. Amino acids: CASNTAGETQYF.

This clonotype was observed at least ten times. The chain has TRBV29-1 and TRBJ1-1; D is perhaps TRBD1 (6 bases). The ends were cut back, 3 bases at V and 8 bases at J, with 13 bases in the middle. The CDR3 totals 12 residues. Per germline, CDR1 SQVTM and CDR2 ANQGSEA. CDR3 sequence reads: CSVDPTGTEAFF. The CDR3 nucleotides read TGCAGCGTTGACCCGACCGGGACAGAAGCTTTCTTT.

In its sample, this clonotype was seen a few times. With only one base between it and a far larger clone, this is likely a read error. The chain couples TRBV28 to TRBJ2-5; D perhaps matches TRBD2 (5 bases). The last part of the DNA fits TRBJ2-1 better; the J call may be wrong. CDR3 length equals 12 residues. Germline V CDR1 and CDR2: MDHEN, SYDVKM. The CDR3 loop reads CASSFPGYEQFF. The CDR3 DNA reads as TGTGCCAGCAGTTTCCCGGGGTACGAGCAGTTCTTC.

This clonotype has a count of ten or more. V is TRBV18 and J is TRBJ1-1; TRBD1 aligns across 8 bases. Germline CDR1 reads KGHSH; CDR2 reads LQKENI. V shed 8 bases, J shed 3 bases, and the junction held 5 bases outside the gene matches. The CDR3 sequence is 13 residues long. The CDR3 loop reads CASKQGVDTEAFF. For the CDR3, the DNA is TGTGCCAGCAAACAGGGGGTGGACACTGAAGCTTTCTTT.

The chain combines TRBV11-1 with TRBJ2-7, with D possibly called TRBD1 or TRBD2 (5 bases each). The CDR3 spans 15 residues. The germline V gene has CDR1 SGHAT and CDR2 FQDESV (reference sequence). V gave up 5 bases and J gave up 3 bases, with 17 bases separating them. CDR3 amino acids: CASSTDGAGNYEQYF. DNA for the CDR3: TGTGCCAGCAGCACTGACGGGGCTGGCAACTACGAGCAGTACTTC.

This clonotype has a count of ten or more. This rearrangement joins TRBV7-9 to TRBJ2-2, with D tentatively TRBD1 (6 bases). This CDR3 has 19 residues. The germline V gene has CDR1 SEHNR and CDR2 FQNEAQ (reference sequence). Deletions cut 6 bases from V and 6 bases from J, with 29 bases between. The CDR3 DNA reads TGTGCCAGCAGAACAAACTTTGGACAGAGCGACAGAAGGGCCGGGGAGCTGTTTTTT. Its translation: CASRTNFGQSDRRAGELFF.

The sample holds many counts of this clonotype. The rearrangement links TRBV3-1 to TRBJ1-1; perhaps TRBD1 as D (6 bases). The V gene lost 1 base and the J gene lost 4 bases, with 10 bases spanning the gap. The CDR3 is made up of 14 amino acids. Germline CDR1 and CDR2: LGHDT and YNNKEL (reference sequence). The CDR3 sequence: CASSQGQAFTEAFF. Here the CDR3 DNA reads TGTGCCAGCAGCCAAGGACAGGCGTTCACTGAAGCTTTCTTT.

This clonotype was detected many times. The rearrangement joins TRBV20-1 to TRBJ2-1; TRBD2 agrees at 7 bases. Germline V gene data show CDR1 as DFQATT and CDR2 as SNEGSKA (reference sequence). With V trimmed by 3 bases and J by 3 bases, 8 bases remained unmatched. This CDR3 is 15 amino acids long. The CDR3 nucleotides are TGCAGTGCTAGGCCTCTAGCGGTCCTCTACAATGAGCAGTTCTTC. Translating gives CSARPLAVLYNEQFF.

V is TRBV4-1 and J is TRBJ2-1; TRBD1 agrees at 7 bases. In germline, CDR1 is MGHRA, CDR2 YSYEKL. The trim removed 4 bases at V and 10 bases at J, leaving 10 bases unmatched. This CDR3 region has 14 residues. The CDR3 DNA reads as TGCGCCAGCAGCCCGCAAGGACAGGCATCGGAGCAGTTCTTC. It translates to CASSPQGQASEQFF.

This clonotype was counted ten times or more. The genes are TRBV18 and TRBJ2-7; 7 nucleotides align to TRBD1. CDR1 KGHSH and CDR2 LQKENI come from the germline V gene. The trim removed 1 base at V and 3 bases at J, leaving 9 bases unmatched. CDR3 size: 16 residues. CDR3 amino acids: CASSPHPAGGIYEQYF. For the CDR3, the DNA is TGTGCCAGCTCACCACACCCCGCAGGGGGTATCTACGAGCAGTACTTC.

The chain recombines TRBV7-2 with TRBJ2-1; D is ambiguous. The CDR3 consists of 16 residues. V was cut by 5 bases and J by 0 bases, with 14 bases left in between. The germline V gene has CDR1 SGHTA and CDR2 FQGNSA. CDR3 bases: TGTGCCAGCAGCGCGCTCCCTTTTCCCTCCTACAATGAGCAGTTCTTC. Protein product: CASSALPFPSYNEQFF.

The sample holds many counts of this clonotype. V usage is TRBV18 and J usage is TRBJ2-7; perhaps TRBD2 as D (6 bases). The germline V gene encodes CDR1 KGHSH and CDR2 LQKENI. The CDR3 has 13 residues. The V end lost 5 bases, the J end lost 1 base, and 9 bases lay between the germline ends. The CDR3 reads CASSSGESYEQYF. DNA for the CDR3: TGTGCCAGCTCATCGGGAGAGTCCTACGAGCAGTACTTC.

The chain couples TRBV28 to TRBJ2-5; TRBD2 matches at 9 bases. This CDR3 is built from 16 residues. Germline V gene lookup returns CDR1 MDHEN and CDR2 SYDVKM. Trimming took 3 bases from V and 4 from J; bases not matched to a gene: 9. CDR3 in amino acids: CASSFGVAGGRETQYF. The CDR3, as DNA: TGTGCCAGCAGTTTCGGGGTTGCGGGAGGGCGAGAGACCCAGTACTTC.

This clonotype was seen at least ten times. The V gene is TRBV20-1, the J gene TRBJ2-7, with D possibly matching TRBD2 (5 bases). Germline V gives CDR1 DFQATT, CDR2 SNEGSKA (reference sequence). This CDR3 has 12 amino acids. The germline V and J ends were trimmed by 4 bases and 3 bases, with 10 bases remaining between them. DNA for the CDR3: TGCAGTGCTATCCCCCGGGGCTACGAGCAGTACTTC. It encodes CSAIPRGYEQYF.

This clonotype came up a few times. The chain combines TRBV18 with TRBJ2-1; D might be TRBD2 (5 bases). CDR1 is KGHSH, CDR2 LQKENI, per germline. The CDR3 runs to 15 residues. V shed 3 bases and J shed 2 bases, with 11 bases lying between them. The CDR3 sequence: CASSPIGGAYNEQFF. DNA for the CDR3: TGTGCCAGCTCACCCATCGGAGGCGCCTACAATGAGCAGTTCTTC. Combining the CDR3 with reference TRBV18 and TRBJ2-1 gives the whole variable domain NAGVMQNPRHLVRRRGQEARLRCSPMKGHSHVYWYRQLPEEGLKFMVYLQKENIIDESGMPKERFSAEFPKEGPSILRIQQVVRGDSAAYFCASSPIGGAYNEQFFGPGTRLTVL.

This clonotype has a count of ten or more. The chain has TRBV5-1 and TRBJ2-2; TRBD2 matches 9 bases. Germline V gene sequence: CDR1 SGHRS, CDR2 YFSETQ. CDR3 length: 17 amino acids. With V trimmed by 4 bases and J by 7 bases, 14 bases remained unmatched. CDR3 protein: CASSRWSRLAESGELFF. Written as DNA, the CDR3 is TGCGCCAGCAGCCGTTGGTCTCGACTAGCGGAAAGCGGGGAGCTGTTTTTT.

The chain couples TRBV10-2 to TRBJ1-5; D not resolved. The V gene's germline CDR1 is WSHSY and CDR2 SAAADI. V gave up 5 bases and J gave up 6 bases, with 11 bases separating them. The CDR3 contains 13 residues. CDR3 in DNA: TGCGCCAGCAGTAAGGGTCCCGCTCAGCCCCAGCATTTT. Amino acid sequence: CASSKGPAQPQHF.